The rows below give T cell receptor beta chains drawn from one sample of a study of response to subunit inactivated influenza vaccine. TCRdb ran MiXCR on the RT-PCR reads and lists one entry per CDR3 protein. The sample lists about 570,000 distinct CDR3 sequences, approximately 10% seen once, with around 10% in the top ten. The sample also formed part of further work on T cells expressing NK-cell markers.

This specimen was PBMCs from blood, taken on the day of vaccination. The receptors shown here come from a man aged 45-60 years who received an inactivated influenza vaccine. CDR3s leave out the opening cysteine and the closing phenylalanine or tryptophan. Only part of the rows carry a size: once, few, many, or a class if the clone is expanded.

V gene: TRBV2; clone size: .; CDR3 protein: ASSIVPGGAKTEQY
V gene: TRBV5-1; clone size: few; CDR3 protein: ASSHDFTDTQY
V gene: TRBV9; clone size: .; CDR3 protein: ASSPGSRDSNEKLF
V gene: TRBV29-1; clone size: many; CDR3 protein: SVASDTQY
V gene: TRBV12-3/TRBV12-4; clone size: many; CDR3 protein: ASSSGRARYGYT
V gene: TRBV4-3; clone size: .; CDR3 protein: ASSQDLGRVNEQF
V gene: TRBV23-1; clone size: .; CDR3 protein: ASSLPRYQPQH
V gene: TRBV7-2; clone size: .; CDR3 protein: ASSPRTRDRAYEQY
V gene: TRBV3-1; clone size: .; CDR3 protein: ASSPRGLNEQY
V gene: TRBV2; clone size: few; CDR3 protein: ASSGGQRLNTEAF
V gene: TRBV11-1; clone size: .; CDR3 protein: ASSLILQGVNLRAKETQY
V gene: TRBV4-1; clone size: few; CDR3 protein: ASSQTGTQAGSPLH
V gene: TRBV5-6; clone size: .; CDR3 protein: ASSFQGGNGYT
V gene: TRBV2; clone size: many; CDR3 protein: ASRKQGEKLF
V gene: TRBV27; clone size: .; CDR3 protein: ASSPGQYHSGANVLT
V gene: TRBV7-9; clone size: .; CDR3 protein: ASTVTSFNEQF
V gene: TRBV27; clone size: many; CDR3 protein: ASSFIGQGGFYEQY
V gene: TRBV10-3; clone size: .; CDR3 protein: AISVEGETQY
V gene: TRBV7-2; clone size: .; CDR3 protein: ASSLVGQGSPEQY
V gene: TRBV2; clone size: many; CDR3 protein: ASSEALQSGYT
V gene: TRBV7-2; clone size: .; CDR3 protein: ASSLAQGFYEQY
V gene: TRBV24-1; clone size: .; CDR3 protein: ATSDMPPRADTQY
V gene: TRBV20-1; clone size: .; CDR3 protein: SAIPGLAGFQF
V gene: TRBV20-1; clone size: .; CDR3 protein: SARPTGDGYT
V gene: TRBV30; clone size: few; CDR3 protein: AVQAGTSYFKQY
V gene: TRBV7-9; clone size: .; CDR3 protein: ASSLHVGRTPYEQY
V gene: TRBV29-1; clone size: .; CDR3 protein: SVGVGDIPPYNEQF
V gene: TRBV4-2; clone size: few; CDR3 protein: ASSQLGPTYEQY
V gene: TRBV9; clone size: few; CDR3 protein: ASSVAGGNSPLH
V gene: TRBV5-6; clone size: few; CDR3 protein: ASSLRRGNHQETQY
V gene: TRBV11-2; clone size: few; CDR3 protein: ASSLEGSWNSPLH
V gene: TRBV12-3/TRBV12-4; clone size: .; CDR3 protein: ASSLKVAGVEQF
V gene: TRBV4-1; clone size: few; CDR3 protein: ASSQDSTVMNTEAF
V gene: TRBV28; clone size: few; CDR3 protein: ASTLAGDETQY
V gene: TRBV7-3; clone size: .; CDR3 protein: ASSPKGGTASNEQF
V gene: TRBV20-1; clone size: few; CDR3 protein: SAVLGGPDQPQH
V gene: TRBV29-1; clone size: many; CDR3 protein: SVAVTGELF
V gene: TRBV28; clone size: many; CDR3 protein: ASSLRAEKLF
V gene: TRBV6-1; clone size: few; CDR3 protein: ASFRASGHNEQF
V gene: TRBV7-2; clone size: .; CDR3 protein: ASSFGRVETQY
V gene: TRBV6-2/TRBV6-3; clone size: few; CDR3 protein: ASSYFIREEQQF
V gene: TRBV28; clone size: once; CDR3 protein: ASSLRLAGEGETQY
V gene: TRBV9; clone size: few; CDR3 protein: ASTDQSRVTKGANVLT
V gene: TRBV3-1; clone size: many; CDR3 protein: ASSPGLAGSYEQY
V gene: TRBV6-2/TRBV6-3; clone size: .; CDR3 protein: ASSYSPAAINYGYT